This T cell receptor beta chain was profiled in a study of blood T cell repertoires in COVID-19. Across the whole study: In each case, the material was cDNA or gDNA derived from T cells, B-cell-depleted T cells, or PBMCs.

The CDR3 runs 11 residues. Per the germline V gene, CDR1 is SGHRS and CDR2 is YFSETQ. Trimming took off 4 bases at V and 2 bases at J, with 3 bases between the two ends. Measured with immunoSEQ multiplex PCR; TCRdb has only the in-frame clones, and not every one. Among tens of thousands of clones listed, approximately 92% were seen once. While infection was still active, Seattle patients were enrolled and then followed longitudinally. To note about this clone: The sample contains more than one DNA sequence encoding this CDR3.

This receptor was obtained from a man between 50 and 59 years old with COVID-19, enrolled during active disease. The chain employs TRBV5-1 and TRBJ2-5; D not resolved. The sequencing input was peripheral blood. The CDR3 DNA is TGCGCCAGCAGCCTACAAGAGACCCAGTACTTC. Residues: CASSLQETQYF.